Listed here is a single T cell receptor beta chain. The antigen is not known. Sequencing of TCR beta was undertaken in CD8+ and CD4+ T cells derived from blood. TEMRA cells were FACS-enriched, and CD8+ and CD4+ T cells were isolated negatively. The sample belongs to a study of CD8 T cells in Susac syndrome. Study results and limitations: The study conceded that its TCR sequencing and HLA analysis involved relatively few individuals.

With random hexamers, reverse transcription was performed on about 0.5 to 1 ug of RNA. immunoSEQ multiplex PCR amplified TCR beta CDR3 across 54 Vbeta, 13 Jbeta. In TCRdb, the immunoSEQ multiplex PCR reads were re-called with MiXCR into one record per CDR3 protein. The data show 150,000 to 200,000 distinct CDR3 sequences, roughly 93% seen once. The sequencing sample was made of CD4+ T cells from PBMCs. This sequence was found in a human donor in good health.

The CDR3 bases are TGTGCCAGCCGGGGGCCAGCCAAAAACATTCAGTACTTC. Protein product: CASRGPAKNIQYF. The chain has TRBV7-3 and TRBJ2-4, with D possibly called TRBD1 or TRBD2 (6 bases each). The germline V gene encodes CDR1 SGHTA and CDR2 FQGTGA. Trimming took off 8 bases at V and 0 bases at J, with 8 bases between the two ends. The CDR3 loop spans 13 amino acids. Supplemented by reference TRBV7-3 and TRBJ2-4, the full variable domain reads GAGVSQTPSNKVTEKGKYVELRCDPISGHTALYWYRQSLGQGPEFLIYFQGTGAADDSGLPNDRFFAVRPEGSVSTLKIQRTERGDSAVYLCASRGPAKNIQYFGAGTRLSVL.